A selection of T cell receptor beta chains follows, all from one sample in a study of T-cell memory formation after mild COVID-19. From the 5' RACE reads, TCRdb called clonotypes with MiXCR, one entry per CDR3 protein. The sample yields roughly 400,000 distinct CDR3 sequences, 16% seen once. The sample comprised PBMCs or a T cell subset sorted from them (not recorded which). The source is a man between 18 and 29 years old who had mild COVID-19 (a few samples of this study predate the infection). Cell type and time point are not known. The CDR3 runs from the conserved cysteine through the conserved F or W.

TRBV4-2,16,CASSQDGTRDTDTQYF
TRBV4-3,16,CASSQRTSGGQETQYF
TRBV5-6,16,CASSSPGARSENIQYF
TRBV20-1,15,CSAPSSTADTDTQYF
TRBV20-1,14,CSATGTGIPGELFF
TRBV29-1,17,CSVEELREAGIQETQYF
TRBV20-1,18,CSARDFAGGAASNQPQHF
TRBV20-1,13,CSARAGHLAEQYF
TRBV15,14,CATSRGGAQETQYF
TRBV10-3,22,CAISVGLLAAGPEVGGANVLTF
TRBV7-2,13,CASSPRQEFEQYF
TRBV29-1,13,CSVYTGSNEKLFF
TRBV7-2,15,CASSLGQPNNYGYTF
TRBV12-3/TRBV12-4,13,CASRVSPGGGYTF
TRBV6-1,13,CASNEANNQPQHF
TRBV7-2,13,CASSPPYRETQYF
TRBV20-1,15,CSARRGTGGTYEQYF
TRBV7-9,16,CASSLDRQGHKNIQYF
TRBV28,17,CASSLLAGGPTDNEQFF
TRBV10-1,14,CASSESGAGNEQFF
TRBV5-6,16,CASSFTGFRANSPLHF
TRBV9,17,CASSAHLTRGENTEAFF
TRBV18,16,CASSPRGSQRNYGYTF
TRBV11-1,15,CASSGGDRNTGELFF
TRBV20-1,17,CSARGPGASGPQETQYF
TRBV5-1,18,CASSLSRAGGPGGREQYF
TRBV9,15,CASSAGTGDYYEQYF
TRBV12-3/TRBV12-4,13,CASSLRQKETQYF
TRBV7-9,16,CASSPRQGERVGEQFF
TRBV7-3,15,CASSGTRMIPNEQFF
TRBV5-1,17,CASSTSLRDRAAREQFF
TRBV10-3,15,CAISDPSGGPDEQFF
TRBV4-1,14,CASSRPDSYNEQFF
TRBV4-3,16,CASSQEWGPNTGELFF
TRBV2,15,CASTLGAGGLNEQFF
TRBV7-2,13,CASKEGGRETQYF
TRBV25-1,14,CASSDRSEWTEAFF
TRBV4-3,17,CASSQGGLAGAYNEQFF
TRBV7-7,16,CASSPDAGTLSNTQYF
TRBV6-5,15,CASSYSGQGTYEQYF
TRBV4-1,15,CASSHDSLSGNTIYF
TRBV9,15,CASSVVGGRTDTQYF
TRBV10-3,12,CAISVRGNTIYF
TRBV7-2,14,CASSQRQGNQPQHF
TRBV12-3/TRBV12-4,17,CASSPFQFSGVRETQYF
TRBV5-1,14,CASSPGTVNEKLFF
TRBV6-2/TRBV6-3,13,CASSYREESPLHF